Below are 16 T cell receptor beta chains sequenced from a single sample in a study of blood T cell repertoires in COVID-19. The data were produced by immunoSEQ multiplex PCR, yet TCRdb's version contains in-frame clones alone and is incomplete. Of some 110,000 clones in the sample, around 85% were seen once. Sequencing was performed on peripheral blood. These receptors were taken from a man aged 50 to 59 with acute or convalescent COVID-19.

Here the CDR3 reads CAWSVQSGGTEAFF. In DNA, the CDR3 is TGTGCCTGGAGTGTACAGTCAGGGGGGACTGAAGCTTTCTTT. V is TRBV30 and J is TRBJ1-1; 7 bases line up with TRBD1. The germline V gene encodes CDR1 GTSNPN and CDR2 SVGIG (reference sequence). The CDR3 length is 14 residues. V dropped 0 bases and J dropped 5; count of bases not matched to a gene: 6.

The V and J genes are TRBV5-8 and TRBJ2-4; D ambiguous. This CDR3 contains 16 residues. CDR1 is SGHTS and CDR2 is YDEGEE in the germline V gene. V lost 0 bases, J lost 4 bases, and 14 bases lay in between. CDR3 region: CASSLGQENLKNIQYF. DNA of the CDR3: TGTGCCAGCAGCTTGGGCCAAGAAAACCTAAAAAACATTCAGTACTTC. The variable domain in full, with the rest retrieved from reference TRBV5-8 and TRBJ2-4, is EAGVTQSPTHLIKTRGQQATLRCSPISGHTSVYWYQQALGLGLQFLLWYDEGEERNRGNFPPRFSGRQFPNYSSELNVNALELEDSALYLCASSLGQENLKNIQYFGAGTRLSVL.

CDR3 sequence: CASSGTSDEQYF. In DNA, the CDR3 is TGTGCCAGCAGCGGGACTAGCGACGAGCAGTACTTC. This chain joins TRBV9 and TRBJ2-7, with 9 bases that match TRBD2. Germline V gives CDR1 SGDLS, CDR2 YYNGEE. This CDR3 contains 12 residues. V was clipped by 3 bases and J by 5 bases; unmatched bases: 0.

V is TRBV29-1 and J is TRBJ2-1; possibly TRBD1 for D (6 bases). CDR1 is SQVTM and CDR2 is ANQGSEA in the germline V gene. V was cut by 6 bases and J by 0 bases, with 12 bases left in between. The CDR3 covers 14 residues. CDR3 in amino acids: CSVVDRSSYNEQFF. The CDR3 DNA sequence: TGCAGCGTAGTTGACAGGAGCTCCTACAATGAGCAGTTCTTC.

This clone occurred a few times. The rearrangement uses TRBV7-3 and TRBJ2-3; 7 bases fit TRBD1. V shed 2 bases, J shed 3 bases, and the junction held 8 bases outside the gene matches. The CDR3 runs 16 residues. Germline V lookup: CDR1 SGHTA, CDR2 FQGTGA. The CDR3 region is CASSLGAGGETDTQYF. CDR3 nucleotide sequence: TGTGCCAGCAGCTTAGGTGCAGGGGGAGAGACAGATACGCAGTATTTT.

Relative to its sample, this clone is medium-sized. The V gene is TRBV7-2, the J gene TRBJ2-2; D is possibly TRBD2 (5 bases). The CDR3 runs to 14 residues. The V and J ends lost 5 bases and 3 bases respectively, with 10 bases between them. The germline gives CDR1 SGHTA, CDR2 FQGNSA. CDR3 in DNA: TGTGCCAGCAGCCCAGACTATTACACCGGGGAGCTGTTTTTT. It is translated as CASSPDYYTGELFF.

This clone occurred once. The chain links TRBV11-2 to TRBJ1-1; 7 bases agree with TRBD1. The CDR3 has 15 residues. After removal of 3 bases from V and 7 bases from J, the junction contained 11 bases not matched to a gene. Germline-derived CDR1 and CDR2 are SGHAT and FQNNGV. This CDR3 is CASSFSWPGTDEAFF. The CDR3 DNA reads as TGTGCCAGCAGCTTTAGTTGGCCCGGGACAGATGAAGCTTTCTTT. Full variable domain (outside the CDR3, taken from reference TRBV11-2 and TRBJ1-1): EAGVAQSPRYKIIEKRQSVAFWCNPISGHATLYWYQQILGQGPKLLIQFQNNGVVDDSQLPKDRFSAERLKGVDSTLKIQPAKLEDSAVYLCASSFSWPGTDEAFFGQGTRLTVV.

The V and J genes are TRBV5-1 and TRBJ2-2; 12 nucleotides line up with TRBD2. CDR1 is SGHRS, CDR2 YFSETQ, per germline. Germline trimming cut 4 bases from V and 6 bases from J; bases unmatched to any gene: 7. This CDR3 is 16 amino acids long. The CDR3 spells CASSATSGGYPGELFF. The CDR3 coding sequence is TGCGCCAGCAGCGCCACTAGCGGGGGGTACCCCGGGGAGCTGTTTTTT.

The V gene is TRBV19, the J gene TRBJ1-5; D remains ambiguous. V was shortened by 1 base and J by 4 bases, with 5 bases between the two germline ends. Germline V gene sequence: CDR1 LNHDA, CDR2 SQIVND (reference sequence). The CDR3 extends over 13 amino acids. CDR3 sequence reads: CASSIAQNQPQHF. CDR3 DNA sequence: TGTGCCAGTAGTATAGCCCAGAATCAGCCCCAGCATTTT. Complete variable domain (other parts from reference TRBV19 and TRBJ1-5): DGGITQSPKYLFRKEGQNVTLSCEQNLNHDAMYWYRQDPGQGLRLIYYSQIVNDFQKGDIAEGYSVSREKKESFPLTVTSAQKNPTAFYLCASSIAQNQPQHFGDGTRLSIL.

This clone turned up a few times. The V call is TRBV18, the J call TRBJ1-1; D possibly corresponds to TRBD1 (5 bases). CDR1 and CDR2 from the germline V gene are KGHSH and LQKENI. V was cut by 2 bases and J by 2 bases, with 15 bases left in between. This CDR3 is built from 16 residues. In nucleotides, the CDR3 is TGTGCCAGCTCACCAGGGCGACAGTGGGGTAACACTGAAGCTTTCTTT. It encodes CASSPGRQWGNTEAFF.

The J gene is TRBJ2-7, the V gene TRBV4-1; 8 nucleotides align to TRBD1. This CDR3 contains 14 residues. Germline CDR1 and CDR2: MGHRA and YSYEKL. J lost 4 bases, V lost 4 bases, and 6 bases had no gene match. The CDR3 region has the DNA TGCGCCAGCAGCCCCCCAGGGGGCGCGTACGAGCAGTACTTC. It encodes CASSPPGGAYEQYF.

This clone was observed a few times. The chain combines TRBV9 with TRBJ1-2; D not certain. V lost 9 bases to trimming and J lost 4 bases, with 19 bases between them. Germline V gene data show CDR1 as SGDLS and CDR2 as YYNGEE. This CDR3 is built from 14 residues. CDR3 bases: TGTGCCATCCTACCCTACCCCCTCCGCTATGGCTACACCTTC. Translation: CAILPYPLRYGYTF. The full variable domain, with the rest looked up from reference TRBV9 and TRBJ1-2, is DSGVTQTPKHLITATGQRVTLRCSPRSGDLSVYWYQQSLDQGLQFLIQYYNGEERAKGNILERFSAQQFPDLHSELNLSSLELGDSALYFCAILPYPLRYGYTFGSGTRLTVV.

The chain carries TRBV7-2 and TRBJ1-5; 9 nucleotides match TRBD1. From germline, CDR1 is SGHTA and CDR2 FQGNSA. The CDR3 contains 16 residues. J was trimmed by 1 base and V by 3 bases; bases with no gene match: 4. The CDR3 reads CASSFTGGSSNQPQHF. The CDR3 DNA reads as TGTGCCAGCAGCTTCACAGGGGGCTCGAGCAATCAGCCCCAGCATTTT.

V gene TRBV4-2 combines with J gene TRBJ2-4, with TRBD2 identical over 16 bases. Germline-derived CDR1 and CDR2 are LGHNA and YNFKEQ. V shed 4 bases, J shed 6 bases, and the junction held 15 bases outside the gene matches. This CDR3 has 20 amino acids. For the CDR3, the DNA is TGTGCCAGCAGCCTCCTGAGCTCCGGGACTAGCGGGAGGGCCGGAAACATTCAGTACTTC. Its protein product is CASSLLSSGTSGRAGNIQYF.

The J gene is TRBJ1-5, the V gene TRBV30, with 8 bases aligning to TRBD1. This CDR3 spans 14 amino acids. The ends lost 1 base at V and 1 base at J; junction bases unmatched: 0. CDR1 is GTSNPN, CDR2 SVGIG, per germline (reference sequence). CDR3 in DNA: TGTGCCTGGAGTGCAGGGGGCAGCAATCAGCCCCAGCATTTT. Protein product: CAWSAGGSNQPQHF.

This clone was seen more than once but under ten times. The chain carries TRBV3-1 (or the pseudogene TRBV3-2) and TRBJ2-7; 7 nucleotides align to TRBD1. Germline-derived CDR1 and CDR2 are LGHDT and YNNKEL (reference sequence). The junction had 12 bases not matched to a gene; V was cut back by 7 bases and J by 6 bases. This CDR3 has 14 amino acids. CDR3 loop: CASTSRTGDREQYF. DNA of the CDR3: TGTGCCAGCACCTCCCGTACAGGGGATCGCGAGCAGTACTTC.